This TCR beta chain comes out of a study of T cell repertoires in cytomegalovirus infection. This clonotype came up once. Its specificity is not known. TCRdb re-called the reads through MiXCR, storing one row per CDR3 protein. The sample lists some 350,000 distinct CDR3 sequences, about 29% occurring once. The germline gives CDR1 LNHDA, CDR2 SQIVND (reference sequence). The V and J ends lost 7 bases and 8 bases respectively, with 12 bases between them. This CDR3 has 13 residues. The receptor was isolated from a human donor in good health (CMV status not recorded). Some clones in this sample may be carry-over from other donors' samples. The sample in question was cultured PBMCs, obtained from culture after CMV antigen stimulation. The chain uses TRBV19 and TRBJ1-6; perhaps TRBD1 as D (6 bases). The CDR3 DNA reads TGTGCCAGTAATGGAAACAGGGATTCACCCCTCCACTTT. It encodes CASNGNRDSPLHF. The full variable domain, in which reference TRBV19 and TRBJ1-6 provide the parts outside the CDR3, is DGGITQSPKYLFRKEGQNVTLSCEQNLNHDAMYWYRQDPGQGLRLIYYSQIVNDFQKGDIAEGYSVSREKKESFPLTVTSAQKNPTAFYLCASNGNRDSPLHFGNGTRLTVT.